This TCR beta chain was retrieved from a study of cytomegalovirus exposure and HLA in healthy donors. Study results and caveats: Specificity of three CMV-associated chains for CMV antigens was verified in vitro.

As concerns this clone: Its antigen is as yet unknown.

Some clones are missing from TCRdb's copy, which holds only in-frame ones; the method was immunoSEQ multiplex PCR. The sample carries about 130,000 clones, 89% recorded once. The CDR3 covers 15 residues. CDR1 is KGHSH, CDR2 LQKENI, per germline. The ends were cut back, 0 bases at V and 8 bases at J, with 16 bases in the middle. Source material: PBMCs. The receptor was isolated from a woman between 18 and 30 years old in good health and CMV-seronegative. V is TRBV18 and J is TRBJ1-1; possible D gene TRBD1, 6 bases. The CDR3 loop reads CASSPPLGATREAFF. CDR3 in DNA: TGTGCCAGCTCACCACCGTTGGGGGCAACACGGGAAGCTTTCTTT.